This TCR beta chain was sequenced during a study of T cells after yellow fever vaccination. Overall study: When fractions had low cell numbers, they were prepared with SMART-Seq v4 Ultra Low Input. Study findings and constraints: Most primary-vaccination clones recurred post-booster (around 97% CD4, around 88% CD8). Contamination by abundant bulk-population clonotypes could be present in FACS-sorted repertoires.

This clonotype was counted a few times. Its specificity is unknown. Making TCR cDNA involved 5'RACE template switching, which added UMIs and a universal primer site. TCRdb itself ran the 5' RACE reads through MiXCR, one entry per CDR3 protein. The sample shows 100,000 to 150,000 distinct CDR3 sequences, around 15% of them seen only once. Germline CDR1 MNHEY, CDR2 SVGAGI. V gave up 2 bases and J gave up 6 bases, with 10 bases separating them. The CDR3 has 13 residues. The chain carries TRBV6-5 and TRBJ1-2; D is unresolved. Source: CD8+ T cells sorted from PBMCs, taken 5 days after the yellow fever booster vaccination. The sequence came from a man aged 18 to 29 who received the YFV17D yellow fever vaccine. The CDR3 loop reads CASSYGLKHGYTF. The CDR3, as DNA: TGTGCCAGCAGTTACGGCCTAAAGCATGGCTACACCTTC.